These T cell receptor beta chains were read from a single sample in a study of CXCR3-negative and CXCR3-positive naive CD8 T cells. After re-calling the 5' RACE reads, TCRdb lists one entry per CDR3 protein, DNA absent. The sample shows tens of thousands of distinct CDR3 sequences, and less than 0.6% sits with its ten largest clones. Sequenced input: naive CXCR3+ CD8+ T cells from blood. The receptors were gathered from a human donor in good health. Some clones in this sample may be carry-over from other donors' samples. Each CDR3 is given with its conserved first and last residue.

>TRBV28|TRBJ2-1
CASSILPTGGNEQFF
>TRBV4-3|TRBJ1-1
CASSQEAGDTEAFF
>TRBV29-1|TRBJ1-2
CSVDLREGYGYTF
>TRBV12-3/TRBV12-4|TRBJ1-2
CASSQARRLLGYGYTF
>TRBV15|TRBJ2-1
CATSRVPRLAGYDEQFF
>TRBV21-1|TRBJ1-1
CASSKALFGEGTEAFF
>TRBV21-1|TRBJ1-5
CASSKGGQGHSNQPQHF
>TRBV21-1|TRBJ2-1
CASSKVRPAGTSEQFF
>TRBV12-3/TRBV12-4|TRBJ1-5
CASSRGFGQPQHF
>TRBV7-9|TRBJ2-5
CASSLGLAGGQETQYF
>TRBV4-3|TRBJ1-1
CASSQDRGMNTEAFF
>TRBV12-3/TRBV12-4|TRBJ2-6
CASSAHSGANVLTF